A single sample is the source of the 17 T cell receptor beta chains below, sequenced in a study of blood T cell repertoires in COVID-19. Libraries were prepared by immunoSEQ multiplex PCR; TCRdb keeps only in-frame clonotypes and omits some of them. Found here are 35,000 to 45,000 clones, roughly 92% of them singletons; the top ten hold just under 9.5%. The source material was peripheral blood. Source of these receptors: a man aged 50-60 years with active COVID-19.

A single count supports this clone. V usage is TRBV18 and J usage is TRBJ1-4; D is perhaps TRBD1 (6 bases). This CDR3 is 14 amino acids long. V shed 5 bases and J shed 8 bases, with 15 bases lying between them. Germline V gives CDR1 KGHSH, CDR2 LQKENI. The CDR3 region has the DNA TGTGCCAGCTCATCCGACAGGAGCGCAGAAAAACTGTTTTTT. It codes for CASSSDRSAEKLFF.

CDR3 DNA sequence: TGTGCCAGCCGAGACGGGAGTGAGGGCAATGAGCAGTTCTTC. It is translated as CASRDGSEGNEQFF. The chain couples TRBV7-2 to TRBJ2-1; tentatively, D is TRBD2 (6 bases). This CDR3 is 14 amino acids long. V was cut by 8 bases and J by 6 bases, with 17 bases left in between. CDR1 SGHTA and CDR2 FQGNSA come from the germline V gene.

To note about this clone: The same CDR3 arises from other DNA sequences in this sample as well. The chain links TRBV3-1 (or the pseudogene TRBV3-2) to TRBJ1-2; 9 positions match TRBD1. Germline CDR1 LGHDT, CDR2 YNNKEL (reference sequence). The CDR3 spans 16 residues. The V gene end was trimmed by 1 base and the J gene end by 4 bases; junction bases not matched to a gene: 7. In nucleotides, the CDR3 is TGTGCCAGCAGCCAAGTAGGGACAGGGAAGGGCTATGGCTACACCTTC. Translation: CASSQVGTGKGYGYTF.

This clone came up once. This chain joins TRBV19 and TRBJ2-7, with 11 positions matching TRBD2. Trimming cost V 5 bases and J 2 bases; bases outside gene matches: 5. This CDR3 comprises 15 residues. The V gene's germline CDR1 is LNHDA and CDR2 SQIVND (reference sequence). The CDR3 nucleotides read TGTGCCAGTAGTCTGGGGACTAGCGGAACCTACGAGCAGTACTTC. Translating gives CASSLGTSGTYEQYF.

This clone was seen only a few times. The chain is built from TRBV6-5 and TRBJ1-5; 7 bases match TRBD1. CDR1 MNHEY and CDR2 SVGAGI come from the germline V gene. The ends lost 4 bases at V and 3 bases at J; junction bases unmatched: 9. The CDR3 contains 16 residues. CDR3 protein: CASSLSPQGDNQPQHF. The CDR3 region has the DNA TGTGCCAGCAGTTTGAGTCCCCAGGGGGACAATCAGCCCCAGCATTTT.

The J gene is TRBJ2-7, the V gene TRBV5-4; 8 bases map to TRBD2. The CDR3 is 17 amino acids. The germline V gene has CDR1 SGHNT and CDR2 YYREEE (reference sequence). V lost 3 bases to trimming and J lost 0 bases; unmatched junction nucleotides: 11. The CDR3 DNA follows: TGTGCCAGCAGCTCCGGGGCTAGCGGGTTGAGCTCCTACGAGCAGTACTTC. Encoded protein: CASSSGASGLSSYEQYF.

The rearrangement joins TRBV19 to TRBJ1-1; unclear D gene. Germline V gene sequence: CDR1 LNHDA, CDR2 SQIVND (reference sequence). V shed 4 bases and J shed 5 bases, with 11 bases lying between them. CDR3 length: 13 amino acids. The CDR3 protein is CASSTIGGTEAFF. The CDR3 DNA reads TGTGCCAGTAGTACAATCGGAGGGACTGAAGCTTTCTTT.

This chain's CDR3 is CASKTSGRSEQFF. The DNA for the CDR3 is TGCGCCAGCAAAACTAGCGGGAGAAGCGAGCAGTTCTTC. The rearrangement uses TRBV5-1 and TRBJ2-1; 11 nucleotides align to TRBD2. V was clipped by 6 bases and J by 10 bases; unmatched bases: 6. Germline CDR1 SGHRS, CDR2 YFSETQ. The CDR3 consists of 13 residues.

The rearrangement uses TRBV28 and TRBJ2-7, with D hard to call. The CDR3 consists of 14 residues. Between the trimmed V and J ends, which lost 2 bases and 2 bases, there was a span of 10 bases. In germline, CDR1 is MDHEN, CDR2 SYDVKM. This chain's CDR3 is CASSLPKTTYEQYF. CDR3 bases: TGTGCCAGCAGTTTACCCAAGACAACCTACGAGCAGTACTTC.

CDR3 sequence: CASGRVMDSPLHF. The CDR3 nucleotides read TGTGCCAGCGGCAGGGTCATGGATTCACCCCTCCACTTT. The chain has TRBV6-5 and TRBJ1-6; TRBD1 might be the D (5 bases). V dropped 8 bases and J dropped 8 bases, with 13 bases sitting between them. Germline V lookup: CDR1 MNHEY, CDR2 SVGAGI. CDR3 size: 13 residues.

In its sample, this clone was seen once. The chain links TRBV7-2 to TRBJ2-2, with 11 bases matching TRBD2. CDR3 length equals 14 residues. Per germline, CDR1 SGHTA and CDR2 FQGNSA. With V trimmed by 6 bases and J by 3 bases, 0 bases remained unmatched. CDR3 residues: CASRLAGDTGELFF. The CDR3 DNA follows: TGTGCCAGCAGACTAGCGGGAGACACCGGGGAGCTGTTTTTT.

V usage is TRBV6-1 and J usage is TRBJ2-1; 10 bases are shared with TRBD2. Trimming took 2 bases from V and 3 from J; bases not matched to a gene: 4. The CDR3 consists of 16 residues. From germline, CDR1 is MNHNS and CDR2 SASEGT. The CDR3 bases are TGTGCCAGCAGTGAATTAGCGGGAGGTTTCTACAATGAGCAGTTCTTC. Translation: CASSELAGGFYNEQFF.

The V and J genes are TRBV19 and TRBJ1-5; TRBD1 aligns across 10 bases. Trimming at V came to 4 bases and at J to 6 bases, leaving 6 bases not matched to a gene. This CDR3 contains 15 residues. The germline V gene encodes CDR1 LNHDA and CDR2 SQIVND (reference sequence). The CDR3 loop is CASSTRDRGGQPQHF. The CDR3, as DNA: TGTGCCAGTAGTACCCGGGACAGGGGAGGTCAGCCCCAGCATTTT.

This chain uses TRBV10-2 with TRBJ1-6, with 8 positions matching TRBD1. From germline, CDR1 is WSHSY and CDR2 SAAADI. After removal of 6 bases from V and 9 bases from J, the junction contained 16 bases not matched to a gene. The CDR3 sequence is 17 residues long. DNA of the CDR3: TGCGCCAGCAGGGCGGGTAAAACCGGGACAGGCGGTTCACCCCTCCACTTT. The encoded protein is CASRAGKTGTGGSPLHF.

The chain carries TRBV9 and TRBJ2-2; 10 bases map to TRBD2. Germline values: CDR1 SGDLS, CDR2 YYNGEE. The CDR3 contains 15 residues. V dropped 3 bases and J dropped 4; count of bases not matched to a gene: 3. For the CDR3, the DNA is TGTGCCAGCAGCGGGACTAGCGGAGTCACCGGGGAGCTGTTTTTT. It translates to CASSGTSGVTGELFF.

The J gene is TRBJ1-1, the V gene TRBV28, with TRBD1 as a possible D gene (6 bases). This CDR3 region has 13 residues. CDR1 is MDHEN, CDR2 SYDVKM, per germline. Trimming shortened V by 6 bases and J by 10 bases, and 18 bases separated the two germline ends. CDR3 amino acids: CASRLAGVGAAFF. DNA for the CDR3: TGTGCCAGCAGGCTAGCAGGGGTCGGAGCAGCTTTCTTT.

This chain joins TRBV10-3 and TRBJ2-3; D might be TRBD2 (6 bases). V lost 6 bases, J lost 7 bases, and 17 bases lay in between. From germline, CDR1 is ENHRY and CDR2 SYGVKD. This CDR3 comprises 14 residues. The DNA for the CDR3 is TGTGCCATCAGGCCGGCGGCGGGATCTAATACGCAGTATTTT. This encodes CAIRPAAGSNTQYF.